This T cell receptor (beta chain) was recorded in a study of shared clonotypes between healthy human individuals. This clone was seen more than once but under ten times. The CDR3 is made up of 13 amino acids. Trimming took off 0 bases at V and 4 bases at J, with 8 bases between the two ends. Germline-derived CDR1 and CDR2 are SGHKS and YYEKEE (reference sequence). Assay: immunoSEQ multiplex PCR; the TCRdb copy retains only in-frame clones and omits some. Among 100,000 to 130,000 clones listed, about 71% were seen once. The receptor's source is a woman aged 25 to 39 in good health. This chain links TRBV5-5 with TRBJ2-7; D is uncertain. The specimen was memory CD8+ T cells sorted from blood. Subset here: CD45RO+ cells pooled with CCR7-negative TemRA cells. CDR3 sequence reads: CASSLEADYEQYF. CDR3 sequence (DNA): TGTGCCAGCAGCTTGGAGGCTGATTACGAGCAGTACTTC.